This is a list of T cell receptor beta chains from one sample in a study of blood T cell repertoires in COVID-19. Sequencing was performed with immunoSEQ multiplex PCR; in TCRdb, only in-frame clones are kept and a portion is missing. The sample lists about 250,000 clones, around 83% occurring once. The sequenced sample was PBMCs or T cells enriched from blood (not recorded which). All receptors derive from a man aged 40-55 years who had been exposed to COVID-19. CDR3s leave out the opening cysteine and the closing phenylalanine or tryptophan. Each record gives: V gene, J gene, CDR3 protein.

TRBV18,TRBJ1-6,ASSPRGTVILGPNSPLH
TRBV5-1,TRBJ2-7,ASRLTSDYEQY
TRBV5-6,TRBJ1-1,ASSLAGGPREAF
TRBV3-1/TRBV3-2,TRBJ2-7,ASSQLRDEQY
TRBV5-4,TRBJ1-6,ASSSLDRSYNSPLH
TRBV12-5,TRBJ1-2,ASGLDRAEYGYT
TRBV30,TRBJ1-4,AWQQGNEKLF
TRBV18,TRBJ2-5,ASSPGRETQY
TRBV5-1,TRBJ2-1,ASRPRPLAVRKDEQF
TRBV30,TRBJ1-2,AWSPRSDGYT
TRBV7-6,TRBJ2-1,ASSLDRLAGVHPSEQF
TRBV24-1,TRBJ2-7,VGRNEQY
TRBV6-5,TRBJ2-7,ASSYTGGHSYEQY
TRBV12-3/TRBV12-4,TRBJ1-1,ASSLRDRGAF
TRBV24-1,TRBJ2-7,ATSDSEAYRSGYEQY
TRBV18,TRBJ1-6,ASSPRIQGEKNSPLH
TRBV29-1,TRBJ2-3,SVDPKPDTQY
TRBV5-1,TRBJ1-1,ASNAGSINTEAF
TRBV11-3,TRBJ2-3,ASSLGRRETPSDTQY
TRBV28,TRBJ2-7,ASSPLRLADTYEQY
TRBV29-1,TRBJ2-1,SAARDTGEQF
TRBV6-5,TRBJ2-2,ASGRGRDTGELF
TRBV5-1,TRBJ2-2,ASSVRDYSTGELF
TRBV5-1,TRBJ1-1,ASSLAGSPEAF
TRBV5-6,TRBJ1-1,ASSRMTGSSNGGTEAF
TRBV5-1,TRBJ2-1,ASILDRGEQF
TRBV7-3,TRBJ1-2,ASSPDSITGDGYT
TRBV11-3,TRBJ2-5,ASSPSGETQY
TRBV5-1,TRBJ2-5,ASSLAGGSQETQY
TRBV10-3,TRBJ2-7,AISDQGEWGEQY
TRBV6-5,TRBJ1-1,ASRPGDGWAF
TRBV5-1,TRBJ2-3,ASSLDAGGAQY
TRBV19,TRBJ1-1,ASTGEGLNTEAF
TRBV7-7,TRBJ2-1,ASSKGLGDNEQF
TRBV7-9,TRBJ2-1,ASSLGGQYYNEQF
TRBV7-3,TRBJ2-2,ASSLIRGTGELF
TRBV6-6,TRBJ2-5,ASPETQY
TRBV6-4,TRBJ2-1,ASNELAGGPFEQF
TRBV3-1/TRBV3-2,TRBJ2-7,ASSHWGQGYEQY
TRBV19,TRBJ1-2,ATLDRAAYGYT
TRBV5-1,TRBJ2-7,ASSSEQGLLGYEQY
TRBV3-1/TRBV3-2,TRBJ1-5,ASSQAGGSNQPQH
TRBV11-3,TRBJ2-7,ASQQTGGPYEQY
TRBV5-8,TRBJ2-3,AGGTSGLHTDTQY
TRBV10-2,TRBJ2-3,ASRLRGPYSTDTQY
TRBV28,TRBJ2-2,ASSLGGVTTGELF
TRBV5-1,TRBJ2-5,ASSLATRQETQY
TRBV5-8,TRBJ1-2,ASSYWKQGPFT
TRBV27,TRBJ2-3,ASSFGQGSTDTQY
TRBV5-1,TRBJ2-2,ASSLGHGPGELF
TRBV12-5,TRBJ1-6,ASGAPPVGASYNSPLH
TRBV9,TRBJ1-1,ASSVSILTEAF
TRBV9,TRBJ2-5,ASSATTMYQETQY
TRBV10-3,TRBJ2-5,AIRAGTGGLETQY
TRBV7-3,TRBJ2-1,ASSLVGVSGRNNEQF
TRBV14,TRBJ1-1,ASSQAGSAF
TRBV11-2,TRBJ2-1,ASQTSGRMNEQF